The present T cell receptor beta chain was sequenced within a study of blood T cell repertoires in COVID-19. Study-wide background: The United States, Italy and Spain provided the acute and convalescent COVID-19 samples. T cells, B-cell-depleted T cells, or PBMCs supplied cDNA or gDNA.

In the authors' workflow: It was from reference gene primer amplification that nucleated cell counts were estimated. Assay: immunoSEQ multiplex PCR; the TCRdb copy retains only in-frame clones and omits some. That table furnishes V, J and clone size, whereas the DNA furnished D and trimming. The sample lists approximately 38,000 clones, roughly 88% occurring once. V was clipped by 2 bases and J by 4 bases; unmatched bases: 6. Germline CDR1 SGHDT, CDR2 YYEEEE. This CDR3 has 16 amino acids. The chain joins TRBV5-6 to TRBJ2-4; 10 positions agree with TRBD1. This sequence was found in a woman between 70 and 85 years old with active COVID-19. The sequenced material came from peripheral blood. DNA for the CDR3: TGTGCCAGCAGCTTTCTGGACAGGGGGGAAAAAAACATTCAGTACTTC. Translation: CASSFLDRGEKNIQYF.